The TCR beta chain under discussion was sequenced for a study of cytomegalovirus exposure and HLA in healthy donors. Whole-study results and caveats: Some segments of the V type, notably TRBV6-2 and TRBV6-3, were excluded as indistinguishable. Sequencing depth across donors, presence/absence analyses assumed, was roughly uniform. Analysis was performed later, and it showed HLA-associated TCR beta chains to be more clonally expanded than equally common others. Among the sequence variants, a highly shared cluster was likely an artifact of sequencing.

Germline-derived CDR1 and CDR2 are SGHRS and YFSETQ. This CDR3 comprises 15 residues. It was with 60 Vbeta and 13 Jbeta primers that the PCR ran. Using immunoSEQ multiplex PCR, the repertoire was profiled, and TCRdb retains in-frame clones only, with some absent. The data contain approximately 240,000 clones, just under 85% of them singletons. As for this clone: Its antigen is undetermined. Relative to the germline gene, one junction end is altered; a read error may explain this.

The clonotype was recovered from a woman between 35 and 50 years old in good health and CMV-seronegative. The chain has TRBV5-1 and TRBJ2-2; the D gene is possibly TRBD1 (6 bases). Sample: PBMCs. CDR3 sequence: CASSLDSRDTGELFF. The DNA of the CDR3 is TGCGCCAGCAGTTTGGACAGTCGGGATACCGGGGAGCTGTTTTTT.